Reported below is one T cell receptor (beta chain). Antigen specificity is unknown. V shed 3 bases, J shed 1 base, and the junction held 5 bases outside the gene matches. Germline V gene data show CDR1 as KGHSH and CDR2 as LQKENI. This CDR3 is 16 amino acids long. These data are taken from a study of cytomegalovirus exposure and HLA in healthy donors. The wider study: Earlier findings included roughly 120 million unique TCR beta sequences obtained from about 180 million T cells. Genetic ancestry analysis placed approximately 78% of the 400 or so donors that were genotyped in the Caucasian-associated cluster.

The PCR employed 60 Vbeta primers together with 13 Jbeta primers. Repertoires were generated with immunoSEQ multiplex PCR, while TCRdb's copy carries only in-frame clones and drops some. The table lists 80,000 or so clones, about 70% of them singletons. Study-level results: Specific recognition of CMV antigens was confirmed in vitro for a few chains (all CMV-associated). Being productive about 87% or about 30% of the time was typical of most TCR beta V segments in an earlier analysis.

The rearrangement joins TRBV18 to TRBJ2-3; 9 bases agree with TRBD2. The clonotype originates from a male donor in good health and CMV-seropositive. The specimen was PBMCs. Here the CDR3 reads CASSPLSGRGTDTQYF. The CDR3 DNA follows: TGTGCCAGCTCACCCCTTAGCGGGAGAGGCACAGATACGCAGTATTTT.